The present TCR beta chain was sequenced within a study of radiotherapy plus CTLA-4 blockade in lung cancer (dated by TCRdb to the late 2010s). With respect to the entire study: Among enrolled patients, roughly 18% had an objective response and 31% reached disease control.

General findings and caveats noted by the study authors: After treatment with radiotherapy and ipilimumab, TCR clones that originated in tumors expanded in peripheral blood. The strongest predictors of response were reported to be early dynamic shifts in blood T cell clones along with a rise in serum interferon-beta following radiation.

The germline V gene (reference sequence) provides CDR1 MNHNY and CDR2 SVGAGI. The CDR3 measures 15 amino acids from cysteine to phenylalanine. Solely the CDR3 DNA is kept, with 45 bases framed from the first base. At the junction V is shortened by 6 bases and J by 6 bases; bases outside the gene matches: 9. In regard to this clone: Its specific antigen is unknown. No quality values exist for individual bases; no much larger clone is one base distant.

Libraries were prepared through the immunoSEQ multiplex PCR assay. This is the immuneACCESS table as TCRdb keeps it, with only in-frame sequences that have V and J called. A part of the clones is gone; compared with another copy, unresolved V genes explain less than half, and the rest is unexplained. In all, the sample holds 75,000 to 95,000 clones, and about four fifths of those were seen once. The top ten hold 20% to 30% of the sample. Focal radiation therapy combined with CTLA-4 blockade (ipilimumab) was tested in patients with chemo-refractory metastatic non-small-cell lung cancer. The sequencing here drew on peripheral blood, taken from a patient treated with radiotherapy plus ipilimumab. The chain employs TRBV6-6 and TRBJ1-5; 9 bases in the junction line up with TRBD1. This receptor was identified in a human donor with non-small cell lung cancer that progressed on radiotherapy plus ipilimumab. The nucleotides read TGTGCCAGCAGATTCGGGACAGGGAGGGGTCAGCCCCAGCATTTT. Translation gives CASRFGTGRGQPQHF.